The sequence of this T cell receptor (beta chain) was determined in a study of blood T cell repertoires in COVID-19. Study context: Whether acute or convalescent, the COVID-19 samples came from the United States, Italy and Spain.

Method: immunoSEQ multiplex PCR; TCRdb's copy keeps in-frame clones and lacks some. This sample yields 300,000 or so clones, of which just under 85% are seen a single time; around 4.5% belongs to the top ten. Trimming took off 0 bases at V and 3 bases at J, with 11 bases between the two ends. This CDR3 is 16 amino acids long. Germline CDR1 SEHNR, CDR2 FQNEAQ (reference sequence). Sequenced: peripheral blood. The chain carries TRBV7-9 and TRBJ1-4; D remains ambiguous. This TCR derives from a woman aged 45 to 65 with active or convalescent COVID-19. The chain's CDR3 is CASSLARASPNEKLFF. DNA for the CDR3: TGTGCCAGCAGCTTAGCGCGGGCAAGCCCTAATGAAAAACTGTTTTTT.